These T cell receptor beta chains were read from a single sample in a study of cytomegalovirus exposure and HLA in healthy donors. Profiling relied on immunoSEQ multiplex PCR, and the TCRdb table lists in-frame clones only, not all of them. The profile shows 150,000 or so clones, about four fifths of them singletons. What was sequenced was PBMCs. The receptors originated from a man between 18 and 35 years old in good health and CMV-seronegative. The CDR3 runs from the conserved cysteine through the conserved F or W. The order of the fields is J gene, clone size, D gene, V gene, CDR3 DNA, CDR3 protein. A D gene is named only where the DNA matches it firmly. Size values are once, few and many counts, or a class for expanded clones, and some rows have none.

J: TRBJ2-5
size: few
D: -
V: TRBV6-6
DNA: TGTGCCAGCAGTTACGGGGCGTCCGCGACTCAAGAGACCCAGTACTTC
CDR3: CASSYGASATQETQYF

J: TRBJ1-1
size: -
D: TRBD1
V: TRBV30
DNA: TGTGCCTGGGTGACAGGGAGGACGGACACTGAAGCTTTCTTT
CDR3: CAWVTGRTDTEAFF

J: TRBJ1-6
size: -
D: TRBD1
V: TRBV6-6
DNA: TGTGCCAGCAGTCGACAGGGGAGGAATTCACCCCTCCACTTT
CDR3: CASSRQGRNSPLHF

J: TRBJ1-6
size: -
D: TRBD1
V: TRBV5-4
DNA: TGTGCCAGCAGCTTACAGGGGATAGATTCACCCCTCCACTTT
CDR3: CASSLQGIDSPLHF

J: TRBJ2-5
size: -
D: -
V: TRBV2
DNA: TGTGCCAGCAGTGGACTACAGGGCGGGGAGACCCAGTACTTC
CDR3: CASSGLQGGETQYF

J: TRBJ2-1
size: -
D: TRBD1
V: TRBV10-3
DNA: TGTGCCATCAGTTCGGGATCAGGACAGGGAAAGGATGAGCAGTTCTTC
CDR3: CAISSGSGQGKDEQFF

J: TRBJ1-4
size: -
D: -
V: TRBV5-1
DNA: TGCGCCAGCAGCTTTGTGTCTCGACAGAGCCTCCATGAAAAACTGTTTTTT
CDR3: CASSFVSRQSLHEKLFF

J: TRBJ2-2
size: -
D: TRBD1
V: TRBV7-2
DNA: TGTGCCAGCAGCCATTCCGGGACAGGGGGCTGGTCCGGGGAGCTGTTTTTT
CDR3: CASSHSGTGGWSGELFF

J: TRBJ1-2
size: -
D: TRBD1
V: TRBV6-5
DNA: TGTGCCAGCAGCGACAGGGGCCCCAACTATGGCTACACCTTC
CDR3: CASSDRGPNYGYTF

J: TRBJ2-7
size: -
D: TRBD1
V: TRBV19
DNA: TGTGCCAGTAGTATTGGGCAGGGGGTTGCCGAGCAGTACTTC
CDR3: CASSIGQGVAEQYF

J: TRBJ1-4
size: -
D: -
V: TRBV19
DNA: TGTGCCAGTAGTATGAGGCGGCCTAATGAAAAACTGTTTTTT
CDR3: CASSMRRPNEKLFF

J: TRBJ1-1
size: -
D: TRBD1
V: TRBV7-9
DNA: TGTGCCAGCAGCTCCGTCCCGGGACAGGGTAAGGACGCTGAAGCTTTCTTT
CDR3: CASSSVPGQGKDAEAFF

J: TRBJ2-6
size: -
D: -
V: TRBV5-4
DNA: TGTGCCAGCACCACTCCAGGGGCCAACGTCCTGACTTTC
CDR3: CASTTPGANVLTF

J: TRBJ2-5
size: few
D: -
V: TRBV11-2
DNA: TGTGCCAGCAGCGATGTAGTCCAAGAGACCCAGTACTTC
CDR3: CASSDVVQETQYF

J: TRBJ2-3
size: -
D: TRBD2
V: TRBV4-2
DNA: TGTGCCAGCAGCCCCCTGAAGACTAGCGGGGGCCCTAGCGGCACAGATACGCAGTATTTT
CDR3: CASSPLKTSGGPSGTDTQYF

J: TRBJ2-4
size: -
D: -
V: TRBV5-1
DNA: TGCGCCAGCAGCGAGATGAGTGAGGCAGCTAGTCAGTACTTC
CDR3: CASSEMSEAASQYF

J: TRBJ2-3
size: -
D: TRBD1
V: TRBV27
DNA: TGTGCCAGCAGTTTATCGGGAGGAGACAGGGGGGCACTAGATACGCAGTATTTT
CDR3: CASSLSGGDRGALDTQYF

J: TRBJ2-2
size: once
D: TRBD2
V: TRBV11-2
DNA: TGTGCCAGCAGCCCCGGTGTTAGCGGGTACACCGGGGAGCTGTTTTTT
CDR3: CASSPGVSGYTGELFF

J: TRBJ2-1
size: -
D: TRBD1
V: TRBV11-3
DNA: TGTGCCAGCAGCGAACTCGAGGGACAGGGGGTTTACAATGAGCAGTTCTTC
CDR3: CASSELEGQGVYNEQFF

J: TRBJ2-5
size: -
D: -
V: TRBV5-6
DNA: TGTGCCAGCAGCTTGGAACTGAAAGAGACCCAGTACTTC
CDR3: CASSLELKETQYF

J: TRBJ2-2
size: -
D: TRBD1
V: TRBV11-3
DNA: TGTGCCAGCAGCCCTGTGACAGGGAGAGGCAGCGGGGAGCTGTTTTTT
CDR3: CASSPVTGRGSGELFF

J: TRBJ2-4
size: -
D: TRBD1
V: TRBV10-2
DNA: TGCGCCAGCAGTACTCAACAGGGGGTCAAAAACAGTCAGTACTTC
CDR3: CASSTQQGVKNSQYF

J: TRBJ2-2
size: -
D: -
V: TRBV25-1
DNA: TGTGCCAGCTGGGGCCCTGCCGCCGGGGAGCTGTTTTTT
CDR3: CASWGPAAGELFF

J: TRBJ2-5
size: -
D: -
V: TRBV7-9
DNA: TGTGCCAGCAGCACGCGACGGGCCGGGGAGCAGTACTTC
CDR3: CASSTRRAGEQYF

J: TRBJ2-6
size: -
D: -
V: TRBV7-3
DNA: TGTGCCAGCAGCTTAATCGGTACAGACTCTGGGGCCAACGGCCTGACTTTC
CDR3: CASSLIGTDSGANGLTF

J: TRBJ2-3
size: few
D: -
V: TRBV5-1
DNA: TGCGCCAGCAGCGTACAGGGTACAGATACGCAGTATTTT
CDR3: CASSVQGTDTQYF

J: TRBJ1-1
size: many
D: -
V: TRBV7-9
DNA: TGTGCCAGCAGCTTAGACCAGGGAACTGAAGCTTTCTTT
CDR3: CASSLDQGTEAFF

J: TRBJ2-3
size: -
D: TRBD2
V: TRBV19
DNA: TGTGCCAGTAGTATACCTACTGGGACTAGCGGGGGCTCAGATACGCAGTATTTT
CDR3: CASSIPTGTSGGSDTQYF

J: TRBJ2-7
size: -
D: -
V: TRBV27
DNA: TGTGCCAGCAGTTCCCTGGAGGGGTGGATCCACGAGCAGTACTTC
CDR3: CASSSLEGWIHEQYF

J: TRBJ2-3
size: -
D: TRBD1
V: TRBV5-4
DNA: TGTGCCAGCAGCTCCCCCGGGACAGGGTACACAGATACGCAGTATTTT
CDR3: CASSSPGTGYTDTQYF

J: TRBJ1-1
size: -
D: TRBD1
V: TRBV2
DNA: TGTGCCAGCAGTGAGGAATCAGGGGGCACTGAAGCTTTCTTT
CDR3: CASSEESGGTEAFF

J: TRBJ2-5
size: few
D: -
V: TRBV6-5
DNA: TGTGCCAGCAGTTACCGCCCTGACAGTCCCTCCGAGACCCAGTACTTC
CDR3: CASSYRPDSPSETQYF

J: TRBJ2-3
size: -
D: TRBD2
V: TRBV30
DNA: TGTGCCTCCGCGCTAGCGGGGGGGAGCACAGATACGCAGTATTTT
CDR3: CASALAGGSTDTQYF

J: TRBJ1-2
size: -
D: -
V: TRBV27
DNA: TGTGCCAGCAGAATCGGGCCCGGGGCTAACTATGGCTACACCTTC
CDR3: CASRIGPGANYGYTF

J: TRBJ1-1
size: -
D: -
V: TRBV7-2
DNA: TGTGCCAGCAGCTTTATTGTGAGGGGGGGCGAGAACACTGAAGCTTTCTTT
CDR3: CASSFIVRGGENTEAFF

J: TRBJ2-6
size: -
D: -
V: TRBV6-6
DNA: TGTGCCAGCAGGCAGGAGGCCAACGGCCTGACTTTC
CDR3: CASRQEANGLTF

J: TRBJ2-1
size: once
D: TRBD2
V: TRBV4-3
DNA: TGCGCCAGCAGCCAAGGGACTAGCGGCTCCTACAATGAGCAGTTCTTC
CDR3: CASSQGTSGSYNEQFF

J: TRBJ2-5
size: -
D: TRBD2
V: TRBV27
DNA: TGTGCCAGCAGAAGGGACGGGAGGGAGACCCAGTACTTC
CDR3: CASRRDGRETQYF

J: TRBJ2-6
size: -
D: -
V: TRBV12-5
DNA: TGTGCTAGTGGTTCATCTGGGGCCAACGTCCTGACTTTC
CDR3: CASGSSGANVLTF

J: TRBJ2-3
size: -
D: -
V: TRBV7-9
DNA: TGTGCCAGCAGCTTAGTAGGGGGAAGTCGAACCACAGATACGCAGTATTTT
CDR3: CASSLVGGSRTTDTQYF

J: TRBJ1-1
size: -
D: -
V: TRBV7-3
DNA: TGTGCCAGCACCAATCTGAACACTGAAGCTTTCTTT
CDR3: CASTNLNTEAFF

J: TRBJ1-1
size: -
D: -
V: TRBV13
DNA: TGTGCCAGCAGCTTAGGGTGGGCTAACTCCGAAGCTTTCTTT
CDR3: CASSLGWANSEAFF

J: TRBJ1-2
size: -
D: -
V: TRBV2
DNA: TGTGCCAGCGGGGCAGACTATGGCTACACCTTC
CDR3: CASGADYGYTF

J: TRBJ1-2
size: -
D: -
V: TRBV2
DNA: TGTGCCAGCAGCCCGATGGGGCGAGTTAACTATGGCTACACCTTC
CDR3: CASSPMGRVNYGYTF

J: TRBJ2-5
size: -
D: -
V: TRBV5-4
DNA: TGTGCCAGCAGCCTCCGGGACTGGGGTGGGGAGACCCAGTACTTC
CDR3: CASSLRDWGGETQYF

J: TRBJ2-1
size: -
D: TRBD2
V: TRBV7-9
DNA: TGTTCCAGCAGCCTAACTAGCGGGGGCCCAGATGAGCAGTTCTTC
CDR3: CSSSLTSGGPDEQFF

J: TRBJ1-6
size: -
D: -
V: TRBV5-1
DNA: TGCGCCAGCAGACAACAGGGCAGCTCCTATAATTCACCCCTCCACTTT
CDR3: CASRQQGSSYNSPLHF

J: TRBJ2-3
size: -
D: TRBD2
V: TRBV11-3
DNA: TGTGCCAGCAGCTTAGATTCTAGCGGGGGGCCAGATACGCAGTATTTT
CDR3: CASSLDSSGGPDTQYF

J: TRBJ1-3
size: -
D: -
V: TRBV10-2
DNA: TGCGCCAGCACCGAGGCGGGTTCTGGAAACACCATATATTTT
CDR3: CASTEAGSGNTIYF